This T cell receptor (beta chain) was profiled in a study of cytomegalovirus exposure and HLA in healthy donors. As for this clone: Its antigen remains unidentified.

The ends were cut back, 3 bases at V and 4 bases at J, with 11 bases in the middle. This CDR3 region has 14 residues. 60 Vbeta and 13 Jbeta primers were used in PCR. TCRdb's table, derived via immunoSEQ multiplex PCR, lists solely in-frame clones and lacks some. The data hold 100,000 to 150,000 clones, with about 83% observed a single time. Study-level findings and limits: For TCR beta chains, V- and J-gene trimming was later linked to a missense DCLRE1C variant. It was reported that TCR beta sequences correctly inferred the HLA-A and HLA-B alleles for most subjects.

Healthy people donating bone marrow made up the donors. The receptor was isolated from a girl aged 2 to 9 in good health and CMV-seronegative. Sample: PBMCs. The chain joins TRBV5-3 to TRBJ1-5; D not resolved. TRBV5-3 is noted as an ORF with a role that remains uncertain. CDR3 nucleotide sequence: TGTGCCAGAAGCTCACGGCCGGGGAATCAGCCCCAGCATTTT. Residues: CARSSRPGNQPQHF.